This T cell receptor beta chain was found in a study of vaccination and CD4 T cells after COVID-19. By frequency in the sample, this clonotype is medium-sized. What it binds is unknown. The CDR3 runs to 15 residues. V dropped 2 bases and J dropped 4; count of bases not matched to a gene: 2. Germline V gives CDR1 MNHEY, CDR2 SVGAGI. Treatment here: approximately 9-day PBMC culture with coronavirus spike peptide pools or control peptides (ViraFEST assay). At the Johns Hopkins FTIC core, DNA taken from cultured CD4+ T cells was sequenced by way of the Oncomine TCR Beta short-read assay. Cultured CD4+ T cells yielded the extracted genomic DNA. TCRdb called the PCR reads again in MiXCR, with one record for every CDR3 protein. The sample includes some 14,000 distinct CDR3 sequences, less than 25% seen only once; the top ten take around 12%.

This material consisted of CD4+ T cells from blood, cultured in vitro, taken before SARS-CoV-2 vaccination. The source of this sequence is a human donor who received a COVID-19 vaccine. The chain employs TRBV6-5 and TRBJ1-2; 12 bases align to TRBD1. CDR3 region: CASSYGTGGFYGYTF. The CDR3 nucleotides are TGTGCCAGCAGTTACGGGACAGGGGGCTTCTATGGCTACACCTTC.